A single sample gave rise to the 32 T cell receptor beta chains below, sequenced in a study of blood T cell repertoires in COVID-19. Sequencing used immunoSEQ multiplex PCR; TCRdb keeps in-frame clones, though not all of them. The repertoire holds about 120,000 clones, with around 78% as singletons. Source material: peripheral blood. Source of these receptors: a man between 65 and 79 years old with acute or convalescent COVID-19.

The genes are TRBV7-2 and TRBJ2-1; maybe TRBD2 (5 bases). This CDR3 has 18 amino acids. Germline V gives CDR1 SGHTA, CDR2 FQGNSA. The V gene lost 0 bases and the J gene lost 0 bases, with 15 bases spanning the gap. The chain's CDR3 is CASSLAFGERSSYNEQFF. In nucleotides, the CDR3 is TGTGCCAGCAGCTTAGCGTTCGGGGAAAGGAGCTCCTACAATGAGCAGTTCTTC.

The chain has TRBV19 and TRBJ1-5; D is unresolved. In germline, CDR1 is LNHDA, CDR2 SQIVND (reference sequence). CDR3 length: 15 residues. Trimming pared 0 bases from V and 1 base from J, leaving 7 bases between. Here the CDR3 reads CASSIEGQSNQPQHF. In DNA, the CDR3 is TGTGCCAGTAGTATAGAGGGCCAAAGCAATCAGCCCCAGCATTTT.

The chain carries TRBV10-3 and TRBJ2-1, with a possible D match to TRBD2 (6 bases). Germline CDR1 is ENHRY and CDR2 is SYGVKD. Trimming shortened V by 5 bases and J by 4 bases, and 12 bases separated the two germline ends. The CDR3 totals 14 residues. The DNA for the CDR3 is TGTGCCATCAGTCCGGGACTTAAATACAATGAGCAGTTCTTC. It codes for CAISPGLKYNEQFF.

The gene calls are TRBV7-2 and TRBJ1-5; 9 positions match TRBD1. The V gene end was trimmed by 3 bases and the J gene end by 0 bases; junction bases not matched to a gene: 6. The CDR3 is 17 residues long. Germline V lookup: CDR1 SGHTA, CDR2 FQGNSA. CDR3 protein: CASSLGGQGISNQPQHF. The CDR3 nucleotides read TGTGCCAGCAGCTTGGGAGGACAGGGGATTAGCAATCAGCCCCAGCATTTT.

J is TRBJ1-1 and V is TRBV2, with D unresolved. The CDR3 contains 13 residues. Germline loops: CDR1 SNHLY, CDR2 FYNNEI. V was clipped by 5 bases and J by 1 base, with 8 bases between them. The CDR3 here is CASSLDRNTEAFF. The CDR3 DNA follows: TGTGCCAGCAGTTTAGATAGGAACACTGAAGCTTTCTTT.

CDR3 DNA sequence: TGTGCCAGCAGCCGAGAACCATTTGAGCAGTTCTTC. Translation gives CASSREPFEQFF. The chain is built from TRBV7-9 and TRBJ2-1, with unresolved D. In germline, CDR1 is SEHNR, CDR2 FQNEAQ (reference sequence). The CDR3 covers 12 residues. The ends were cut back, 5 bases at V and 9 bases at J, with 11 bases in the middle.

In this sample, this clone turned up a few times. The chain carries TRBV7-9 and TRBJ2-2; D is possibly TRBD1 (5 bases). The V end lost 6 bases, the J end lost 4 bases, and 15 bases lay between the germline ends. CDR3 length equals 15 residues. Per the germline V gene, CDR1 is SEHNR and CDR2 is FQNEAQ (reference sequence). CDR3 loop: CASSPKGASTGELFF. The CDR3 DNA reads as TGTGCCAGCAGTCCCAAAGGGGCGAGCACCGGGGAGCTGTTTTTT.

The chain has TRBV19 and TRBJ2-7, with D possibly being TRBD1 (6 bases). The CDR3 length is 15 residues. V was pared by 6 bases and J by 3 bases, with 18 bases between. Germline-derived CDR1 and CDR2 are LNHDA and SQIVND (reference sequence). The CDR3 here is CASSYIPRDIYEQYF. Written as DNA, the CDR3 is TGTGCCAGTAGCTACATCCCCCGGGACATCTACGAGCAGTACTTC.

J is TRBJ2-7 and V is TRBV5-6, with 9 bases identical to TRBD1. V shed 4 bases and J 11 bases; nucleotides not matched to a gene: 25. CDR3 size: 18 residues. Germline assignment: CDR1 SGHDT and CDR2 YYEEEE. The CDR3 DNA reads as TGTGCCAGCAGCCCCGATCCTCCGGGACAGGGTTTCTACGAGCATAAGTACTTC. Translated, it gives CASSPDPPGQGFYEHKYF.

This clone was seen a handful of times. This chain joins TRBV5-1 and TRBJ2-3; TRBD2 agrees at 10 bases. Germline V lookup: CDR1 SGHRS, CDR2 YFSETQ. The CDR3 has 15 amino acids. With 2 bases clipped from V and 9 bases from J, the junction kept 9 bases outside the gene matches. CDR3 nucleotide sequence: TGCGCCAGCAGCTTATGGACTAGCGGTCCGAGCACGCAGTATTTT. This gives the protein CASSLWTSGPSTQYF.

V and J are TRBV11-3 and TRBJ2-1; possible D gene TRBD2, 6 bases. The CDR3 runs 15 residues. Per the germline V gene, CDR1 is SGHNT and CDR2 is YENEEA. V was pared by 0 bases and J by 10 bases, with 16 bases between. The CDR3 loop reads CASSLDPAARGEQFF. In DNA form, the CDR3 reads TGTGCCAGCAGCTTAGATCCAGCTGCTCGGGGGGAGCAGTTCTTC.

The rearrangement links TRBV7-2 to TRBJ2-5; 10 bases fit TRBD2. This CDR3 is built from 15 residues. V trimming: 1 base; J trimming: 4 bases; junction bases outside the gene matches: 3. Germline CDR1 is SGHTA and CDR2 is FQGNSA. The DNA for the CDR3 is TGTGCCAGCAGCTTAGAACTAGCGGGGATAGAGACCCAGTACTTC. It codes for CASSLELAGIETQYF.

J is TRBJ2-7 and V is TRBV10-1; 8 positions agree with TRBD2. The CDR3 is made up of 15 amino acids. Germline CDR1 WNHNN, CDR2 SYGVQD (reference sequence). V dropped 6 bases and J dropped 2; count of bases not matched to a gene: 9. The CDR3: CASSTKRGRPYEQYF. CDR3 sequence (DNA): TGCGCCAGCAGCACAAAGCGGGGGCGCCCCTACGAGCAGTACTTC.

The chain recombines TRBV7-2 with TRBJ1-4; a weak D match, TRBD1 (5 bases). Germline-derived CDR1 and CDR2 are SGHTA and FQGNSA. CDR3 length: 17 amino acids. Trimming shortened V by 3 bases and J by 10 bases, and 24 bases separated the two germline ends. The DNA for the CDR3 is TGTGCCAGCAGCTTCTCGACCATAGGGGCGCCGGGCGGAAAACTGTTTTTT. Translation: CASSFSTIGAPGGKLFF.

V gene TRBV9 combines with J gene TRBJ2-3, with a possible D match to TRBD2 (5 bases). Per germline, CDR1 SGDLS and CDR2 YYNGEE. V gave up 1 base and J gave up 12 bases, with 18 bases separating them. The CDR3 consists of 14 residues. CDR3 in DNA: TGTGCCAGCAGCGTAACGGGCCCAGCCCGGGATCAGTATTTT. Translated, it gives CASSVTGPARDQYF.

The V call is TRBV5-8, the J call TRBJ2-3; a possible D gene is TRBD1 (7 bases). This CDR3 has 15 amino acids. Germline CDR1 is SGHTS and CDR2 is YDEGEE. The V and J ends lost 0 bases and 3 bases respectively, with 11 bases between them. The CDR3 here is CASSLGPGGTDTQYF. The CDR3 DNA sequence: TGTGCCAGCAGCTTGGGTCCAGGGGGGACAGATACGCAGTATTTT.

The chain links TRBV19 to TRBJ1-6; D is undetermined. Trimming cost V 3 bases and J 8 bases, with 23 bases left between them. Germline CDR1 and CDR2: LNHDA and SQIVND (reference sequence). This CDR3 region has 18 residues. CDR3 coding DNA: TGTGCCAGTAGTATCTCCCGTGGGAGGGTCACGCGGGATTCACCCCTCCACTTT. Translating gives CASSISRGRVTRDSPLHF.

The chain recombines TRBV7-2 with TRBJ1-2; possible D gene TRBD1, 6 bases. The germline V gene encodes CDR1 SGHTA and CDR2 FQGNSA. Trimming pared 5 bases from V and 2 bases from J, leaving 15 bases between. This CDR3 region has 15 residues. The CDR3, as DNA: TGTGCCAGCAGCCCCTCGACAGGAGCCAACTATGGCTACACCTTC. This codes for CASSPSTGANYGYTF. Together with reference TRBV7-2 and TRBJ1-2, the CDR3 gives the full variable domain: GAGVSQSPSNKVTEKGKDVELRCDPISGHTALYWYRQSLGQGLEFLIYFQGNSAPDKSGLPSDRFSAERTGGSVSTLTIQRTQQEDSAVYLCASSPSTGANYGYTFGSGTRLTVV.

This clone occurred a few times. This sequence joins TRBV4-2 and TRBJ1-2; 8 positions agree with TRBD1. The V gene end was trimmed by 4 bases and the J gene end by 7 bases; junction bases not matched to a gene: 11. Germline CDR1 and CDR2: LGHNA and YNFKEQ. The CDR3 runs to 15 residues. CDR3 sequence: CASSPFSGTGFGYTF. The CDR3 DNA reads as TGTGCCAGCAGCCCTTTCTCCGGGACAGGTTTTGGCTACACCTTC.

The genes are TRBV19 and TRBJ1-2, with 10 bases aligning to TRBD1. There are 15 residues in the CDR3. The V and J ends lost 5 bases and 1 base, in that order; junction bases with no gene match: 4. CDR1 LNHDA and CDR2 SQIVND come from the germline V gene (reference sequence). CDR3 nucleotide sequence: TGTGCCAGTAGTCCGGGGACAGGGGTTAACTATGGCTACACCTTC. Amino acid sequence: CASSPGTGVNYGYTF.

The V and J genes are TRBV7-2 and TRBJ1-2; D is ambiguous. The V end was cut by 5 bases, the J end by 1 base, with 5 bases between. Per germline, CDR1 SGHTA and CDR2 FQGNSA. The CDR3 has 12 residues. CDR3 protein: CASSMSNYGYTF. Here the CDR3 DNA reads TGTGCCAGCAGCATGAGTAACTATGGCTACACCTTC.

J is TRBJ2-3 and V is TRBV27; D is ambiguous. The germline V gene has CDR1 MNHEY and CDR2 SMNVEV (reference sequence). Trimming took 2 bases from V and 5 from J, leaving 11 bases between them. The CDR3 covers 14 residues. The CDR3 is CASSLKASRDTQYF. CDR3 DNA sequence: TGTGCCAGCAGTTTAAAAGCCTCGAGAGATACGCAGTATTTT.

The chain couples TRBV12-3 or TRBV12-4 to TRBJ1-2; D ambiguous. This CDR3 is built from 11 residues. Trimming took off 5 bases at V and 5 bases at J, with 6 bases between the two ends. DNA for the CDR3: TGTGCCAGCAGTCTAAGATATGGCTACACCTTC. It codes for CASSLRYGYTF.

This chain uses TRBV13 with TRBJ1-1; possibly TRBD1 for D (5 bases). V was clipped by 4 bases and J by 1 base, with 10 bases between them. CDR1 and CDR2 (germline): PRHDT, FYEKMQ (reference sequence). The CDR3 has 14 amino acids. The CDR3 is CASSYPQGNTEAFF. The CDR3 DNA reads TGTGCCAGCAGCTACCCGCAGGGGAACACTGAAGCTTTCTTT.

The chain combines TRBV4-2 with TRBJ2-5, with TRBD1 matching over 8 bases. Germline V gene lookup returns CDR1 LGHNA and CDR2 YNFKEQ. The CDR3 extends over 17 amino acids. The V and J ends lost 0 bases and 5 bases, in that order; junction bases with no gene match: 11. CDR3 in DNA: TGTGCCAGCAGCCAAGATTGGGGATCCAGGGGGCGGGAGACCCAGTACTTC. It specifies CASSQDWGSRGRETQYF.

The chain employs TRBV18 and TRBJ1-1; weak D call: TRBD1 (6 bases). Germline V CDR1 and CDR2: KGHSH, LQKENI. V dropped 6 bases and J dropped 1 base, with 9 bases sitting between them. The length of the CDR3 is 13 residues. The CDR3 DNA is TGTGCCAGCTCCGGACAGTCGAACACTGAAGCTTTCTTT. As protein: CASSGQSNTEAFF.

V is TRBV4-2 and J is TRBJ1-2; no firm D call. The CDR3 is 14 amino acids. The germline gives CDR1 LGHNA, CDR2 YNFKEQ. Trimming stripped 0 bases from V and 4 bases from J, with 9 bases between. In DNA form, the CDR3 reads TGTGCCAGCAGCCAAGATCGTCAGGTCTATGGCTACACCTTC. Translating gives CASSQDRQVYGYTF.

The gene calls are TRBV5-1 and TRBJ1-6; D ambiguous. The CDR3 spans 14 residues. V was shortened by 2 bases and J by 10 bases, with 13 bases between the two germline ends. Germline lookup yields CDR1 SGHRS and CDR2 YFSETQ. This chain's CDR3 is CASSLTGIESPLHF. The CDR3 coding sequence is TGCGCCAGCAGCTTAACCGGGATAGAGTCACCCCTCCACTTT.

The chain combines TRBV19 with TRBJ2-7; D uncertain. The CDR3 is made up of 13 amino acids. Germline loops: CDR1 LNHDA, CDR2 SQIVND (reference sequence). V shed 3 bases and J shed 2 bases, with 8 bases lying between them. The CDR3 DNA is TGTGCCAGTAGTATGTACACCACCTACGAGCAGTACTTC. It codes for CASSMYTTYEQYF. Together with reference TRBV19 and TRBJ2-7, the CDR3 gives the full variable domain: DGGITQSPKYLFRKEGQNVTLSCEQNLNHDAMYWYRQDPGQGLRLIYYSQIVNDFQKGDIAEGYSVSREKKESFPLTVTSAQKNPTAFYLCASSMYTTYEQYFGPGTRLTVT.

V is TRBV18 and J is TRBJ2-3; maybe TRBD1 (5 bases). The V gene lost 2 bases and the J gene lost 2 bases, with 11 bases spanning the gap. CDR1 and CDR2 (germline): KGHSH, LQKENI. The CDR3 sequence is 15 residues long. The CDR3 DNA is TGTGCCAGCTCACCAAGTGCAGGGAACACAGATACGCAGTATTTT. Protein product: CASSPSAGNTDTQYF.

The chain is built from TRBV4-2 and TRBJ2-1, with 12 bases fitting TRBD2. V was clipped by 1 base and J by 5 bases; unmatched bases: 9. This CDR3 contains 18 residues. The germline gives CDR1 LGHNA, CDR2 YNFKEQ. For the CDR3, the DNA is TGTGCCAGCAGCCAAGTCTCGTTGGGACTAGCGGGTAACAATGAGCAGTTCTTC. Its translation is CASSQVSLGLAGNNEQFF.

This chain connects TRBV4-3 to TRBJ2-7, with D possibly being TRBD1 (5 bases). Trimming removed 5 bases from V and 3 bases from J, with 11 bases in between. In germline, CDR1 is LGHNA, CDR2 YSLEER. The CDR3 length is 13 residues. The CDR3 protein is CASSSRQSYEQYF. The CDR3 DNA is TGCGCCAGCAGCTCGAGACAGAGCTACGAGCAGTACTTC.